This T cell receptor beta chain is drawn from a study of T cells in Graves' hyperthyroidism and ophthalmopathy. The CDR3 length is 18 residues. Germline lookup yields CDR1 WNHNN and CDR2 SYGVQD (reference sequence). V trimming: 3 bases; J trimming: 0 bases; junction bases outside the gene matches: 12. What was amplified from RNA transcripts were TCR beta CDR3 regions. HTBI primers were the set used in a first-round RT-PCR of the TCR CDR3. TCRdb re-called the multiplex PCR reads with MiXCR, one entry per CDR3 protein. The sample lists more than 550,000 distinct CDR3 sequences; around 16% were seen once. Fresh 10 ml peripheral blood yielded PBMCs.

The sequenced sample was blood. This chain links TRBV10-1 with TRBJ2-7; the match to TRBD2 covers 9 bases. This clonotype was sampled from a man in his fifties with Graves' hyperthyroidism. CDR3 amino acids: CASSEPVASGTSSYEQYF. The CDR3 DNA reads TGCGCCAGCAGTGAACCCGTGGCTAGCGGGACCAGCTCCTACGAGCAGTACTTC.